This T cell receptor (beta chain) was captured by sequencing in a study of T-cell memory formation after mild COVID-19. About the research overall: TCR clusters were mostly donor specific.

This CDR3 region has 14 residues. Trimming at V came to 7 bases and at J to 3 bases, leaving 9 bases not matched to a gene. TCRdb passed the 5' RACE reads through MiXCR, listing each CDR3 protein once. The top ten hold 7.5% to 9.5% of the sample, which has hundreds of thousands of distinct CDR3 sequences, 20% seen once. Overall study findings and caveats: SARS-CoV-2 specificity was not confirmed for second-wave clones peaking on day 37.

Remarks on this clonotype: The antigen is undetermined.

The rearrangement links TRBV12-3 or TRBV12-4 to TRBJ2-7; 7 bases align to TRBD2. The receptor comes from an adult woman who had mild COVID-19 (a few samples of this study predate the infection). Cell type and time point are not known. The sequenced sample consisted of PBMCs or a T cell subset sorted from them (not recorded which). DNA of the CDR3: TGTGCCAGCAACCCCTCCGGGGGGAACTACGAGCAGTACTTC. It is translated as CASNPSGGNYEQYF.